These 31 T cell receptor beta chains originate from one sample sequenced in a study of cytomegalovirus exposure and HLA in healthy donors. This PCR relied on a set of 60 Vbeta primers and 13 Jbeta primers. The repertoire was sequenced with immunoSEQ multiplex PCR; TCRdb's copy has only in-frame clones and lacks some. Altogether about 210,000 clones are present, over 75% being singletons, with the ten largest covering 1.5% to 2%. The sequenced material came from PBMCs. These receptors came from a male donor in good health and CMV-seronegative.

This clone was seen a few times. The chain uses TRBV29-1 and TRBJ2-5; 10 nucleotides agree with TRBD1. This CDR3 has 13 amino acids. The junction had 4 bases not matched to a gene; V was cut back by 5 bases and J by 4 bases. Germline CDR1 is SQVTM and CDR2 is ANQGSEA. CDR3 nucleotide sequence: TGCAGCGTTAGACAGGGGGCTGGAGAGACCCAGTACTTC. Protein sequence: CSVRQGAGETQYF.

This clone was recorded only once. The CDR3 bases are TGCGCCAGCAGCTTCACCGGGGGGGGGCGTGATACGCAGTATTTT. It specifies CASSFTGGGRDTQYF. The rearrangement links TRBV5-1 to TRBJ2-3; 8 bases match TRBD2. Germline V gives CDR1 SGHRS, CDR2 YFSETQ. CDR3 size: 15 residues. With 2 bases clipped from V and 6 bases from J, the junction kept 8 bases outside the gene matches.

The V call is TRBV28, the J call TRBJ1-2; 7 bases fit TRBD1. The germline V gene encodes CDR1 MDHEN and CDR2 SYDVKM. J gave up 4 bases and V 5 bases, and 13 bases lay outside the gene matches. The CDR3 is 16 residues long. CDR3 protein: CASSIRQGGESYGYTF. CDR3 nucleotides: TGTGCCAGCAGTATCCGACAGGGAGGTGAGAGCTATGGCTACACCTTC.

The chain is built from TRBV6-5 and TRBJ2-7, with D perhaps matching TRBD2 (5 bases). This CDR3 contains 13 residues. V lost 2 bases and J lost 5, with 10 bases in between. Germline CDR1 is MNHEY and CDR2 is SVGAGI. The CDR3, as DNA: TGTGCCAGCAGTTACCCGGGGAGCCACGAGCAGTACTTC. Its translation is CASSYPGSHEQYF.

The chain recombines TRBV6-6 with TRBJ2-3, with 9 bases identical to TRBD2. The germline V gene encodes CDR1 MNHNY and CDR2 SVGAGI (reference sequence). Trimming at V came to 5 bases and at J to 4 bases, leaving 10 bases not matched to a gene. This CDR3 has 16 residues. The CDR3 here is CASSPLAGGPPDTQYF. In DNA form, the CDR3 reads TGTGCCAGCAGTCCGCTCGCGGGAGGGCCACCAGATACGCAGTATTTT.

The chain recombines TRBV9 with TRBJ2-3; 9 bases are shared with TRBD2. Looked up from germline, CDR1 is SGDLS and CDR2 is YYNGEE. The CDR3 has 14 residues. The trim removed 0 bases at V and 10 bases at J, leaving 6 bases unmatched. CDR3 nucleotides: TGTGCCAGCAGCGTAGGGACTAGCGAAGGCCCGCAGTATTTT. It encodes CASSVGTSEGPQYF.

The rearrangement links TRBV6-5 to TRBJ1-2; 10 bases are a match to TRBD1. Germline CDR1 reads MNHEY; CDR2 reads SVGAGI. The ends lost 2 bases at V and 8 bases at J; junction bases unmatched: 2. The CDR3 is 13 amino acids. Here the CDR3 reads CASSYGQGEGYTF. The CDR3, as DNA: TGTGCCAGCAGTTACGGACAGGGGGAAGGCTACACCTTC.

This clone occurred once. The chain is built from TRBV28 and TRBJ2-1; weak D call: TRBD1 (5 bases). Between the trimmed V and J ends, which lost 5 bases and 0 bases, there was a span of 14 bases. The length of the CDR3 is 16 residues. Germline CDR1 and CDR2: MDHEN and SYDVKM. The CDR3 nucleotides are TGTGCCAGCAGTAAGACAGTTATGAGCTCCTACAATGAGCAGTTCTTC. Residues: CASSKTVMSSYNEQFF.

Concerning this clone: Compared with germline, one end of the junction differs, possibly owing to a read error. This chain connects TRBV7-7 to TRBJ2-1, with TRBD2 matching over 13 bases. This CDR3 comprises 14 residues. Germline values: CDR1 SSHAT, CDR2 FNYEAQ (reference sequence). CDR3 residues: CASSPLAGGGEQFF. For the CDR3, the DNA is TGTGCTAGCAGCCCACTAGCGGGAGGGGGTGAGCAGTTCTTC.

This chain links TRBV5-4 with TRBJ1-2, with TRBD1 identical over 9 bases. The V segment lost 0 bases and the J segment 7 bases; nucleotides outside the gene matches: 7. The CDR3 length is 15 residues. CDR1 is SGHNT, CDR2 YYREEE, per germline (reference sequence). CDR3 amino acids: CASSLVGDRAGGYTF. Written as DNA, the CDR3 is TGTGCCAGCAGCTTGGTTGGGGACAGGGCCGGTGGCTACACCTTC.

This clone has more than one count but fewer than ten. The V and J genes are TRBV7-2 and TRBJ1-1; weak D call: TRBD1 (6 bases). V lost 4 bases to trimming and J lost 1 base, with 13 bases between them. The CDR3 covers 15 residues. Germline CDR1 SGHTA, CDR2 FQGNSA. The CDR3 nucleotides are TGTGCCAGCAGCTCTCAGACAGGAGCGAACACTGAAGCTTTCTTT. This translates into CASSSQTGANTEAFF.

In its sample, this clone was seen once. This sequence joins TRBV10-3 and TRBJ2-3, with 14 bases matching TRBD2. CDR1 is ENHRY and CDR2 is SYGVKD in the germline V gene. The trim removed 1 base at V and 5 bases at J, leaving 2 bases unmatched. This CDR3 comprises 16 residues. The CDR3 region has the DNA TGTGCCATCAGTGAGTTGACTAGCGGGGGGGGAGATACGCAGTATTTT. Protein product: CAISELTSGGGDTQYF.

This clone has just one count. This CDR3 reads CASSTSGGAPNQPQHF. The DNA of the CDR3 is TGTGCCAGCAGCACGTCCGGCGGCGCCCCCAATCAGCCCCAGCATTTT. The V and J genes are TRBV28 and TRBJ1-5; D is uncertain. CDR1 is MDHEN, CDR2 SYDVKM, per germline. Trimming removed 6 bases at V and 3 bases at J, with 18 bases between. The CDR3 spans 16 residues.

V is TRBV11-3 and J is TRBJ2-1; D is uncertain. V lost 0 bases and J 6 bases, leaving 6 bases between the germline ends. CDR1 and CDR2 (germline): SGHNT, YENEEA. The CDR3 loop spans 13 amino acids. The CDR3 is CASSLEAGNEQFF. The CDR3 DNA reads as TGTGCCAGCAGCTTAGAGGCAGGCAATGAGCAGTTCTTC.

The CDR3, as DNA: TGTGCCACCAGCAGAGATGCAGGACTCACCGGGGAGCTGTTTTTT. Protein: CATSRDAGLTGELFF. This chain joins TRBV15 and TRBJ2-2; D may be TRBD2 (5 bases). Germline loops: CDR1 LNHNV, CDR2 YYDKDF (reference sequence). This CDR3 has 15 amino acids. Trimming shortened V by 0 bases and J by 4 bases, and 9 bases separated the two germline ends.

This sequence joins TRBV4-1 and TRBJ1-2, with 8 bases fitting TRBD1. The V and J ends lost 0 bases and 7 bases, in that order; junction bases with no gene match: 7. The CDR3 spans 15 residues. Germline lookup yields CDR1 MGHRA and CDR2 YSYEKL. CDR3 nucleotides: TGCGCCAGCAGCCAAGAAAAGGACAGGGCCGGTGGCTACACCTTC. Protein product: CASSQEKDRAGGYTF.

The chain carries TRBV7-6 and TRBJ2-7, with 9 bases identical to TRBD2. Germline V CDR1 and CDR2: SGHVS, FNYEAQ. CDR3 length equals 15 residues. Unmatched junction bases numbered 7, after V lost 5 bases and J lost 2 bases. The CDR3 loop reads CASSSSGGTTYEQYF. CDR3 sequence (DNA): TGTGCCAGCAGCAGCAGCGGGGGGACAACCTACGAGCAGTACTTC.

This chain links TRBV7-3 with TRBJ1-1; D is unclear. This CDR3 has 13 residues. Germline CDR1 and CDR2: SGHTA and FQGTGA. V lost 0 bases to trimming and J lost 3 bases, with 5 bases between them. This chain's CDR3 is CASSLTGDTEAFF. CDR3 DNA: TGTGCCAGCAGCTTAACCGGGGACACTGAAGCTTTCTTT.

The J gene is TRBJ2-1, the V gene TRBV7-9; the D gene is possibly TRBD2 (5 bases). The CDR3 has 13 residues. CDR1 is SEHNR and CDR2 is FQNEAQ in the germline V gene (reference sequence). V was trimmed by 1 base and J by 8 bases, leaving 9 bases between them. Written as DNA, the CDR3 is TGTGCCAGCAGCTTAGACGGAGGTGATGAGCAGTTCTTC. It translates to CASSLDGGDEQFF.

The chain links TRBV18 to TRBJ2-5, with D maybe TRBD2 (5 bases). Germline-derived CDR1 and CDR2 are KGHSH and LQKENI. The CDR3 covers 16 residues. Trimming removed 1 base from V and 7 bases from J, with 19 bases in between. The CDR3 is CASSPLDLDGSGTQYF. For the CDR3, the DNA is TGTGCCAGCTCACCACTGGACTTGGACGGTTCGGGGACCCAGTACTTC.

The J gene is TRBJ2-5, the V gene TRBV6-5, with TRBD2 matching 7 bases. The length of the CDR3 is 16 residues. V dropped 4 bases and J dropped 5; count of bases not matched to a gene: 13. In germline, CDR1 is MNHEY, CDR2 SVGAGI. CDR3 region: CASSSPIGGGLETQYF. CDR3 nucleotide sequence: TGTGCCAGCAGTTCTCCCATTGGGGGGGGATTGGAGACCCAGTACTTC.

The V and J genes are TRBV5-5 and TRBJ2-5; 10 bases are shared with TRBD2. The CDR3 has 17 amino acids. Trimming took 4 bases from V and 2 from J; bases not matched to a gene: 11. Germline V gives CDR1 SGHKS, CDR2 YYEKEE (reference sequence). In DNA, the CDR3 is TGTGCCAGCAGCCCCGGACTAGCGGAGGGGCTTCAAGAGACCCAGTACTTC. Translation: CASSPGLAEGLQETQYF.

This chain connects TRBV11-3 to TRBJ2-3, with 7 bases that match TRBD1. V lost 5 bases, J lost 0 bases, and 2 bases stayed unmatched. The CDR3 has 14 amino acids. Per the germline V gene, CDR1 is SGHNT and CDR2 is YENEEA. The CDR3 reads CASSLGQSTDTQYF. CDR3 sequence (DNA): TGTGCCAGCAGCCTGGGACAGAGCACAGATACGCAGTATTTT.

This chain joins TRBV5-1 and TRBJ2-3; 8 bases match TRBD1. The V segment lost 0 bases and the J segment 5 bases; nucleotides outside the gene matches: 5. The germline V gene has CDR1 SGHRS and CDR2 YFSETQ. The length of the CDR3 is 15 residues. The CDR3 sequence is CASSLGQGLGDTQYF. The DNA for the CDR3 is TGCGCCAGCAGCTTGGGACAGGGGCTAGGAGATACGCAGTATTTT. The full variable domain, with the rest looked up from reference TRBV5-1 and TRBJ2-3, is KAGVTQTPRYLIKTRGQQVTLSCSPISGHRSVSWYQQTPGQGLQFLFEYFSETQRNKGNFPGRFSGRQFSNSRSEMNVSTLELGDSALYLCASSLGQGLGDTQYFGPGTRLTVL.

This clone was counted a few times. The V call is TRBV4-1, the J call TRBJ1-4, with a weak D call TRBD1 (6 bases). CDR1 is MGHRA, CDR2 YSYEKL, per germline. Trimming shortened V by 0 bases and J by 1 base, and 15 bases separated the two germline ends. There are 18 residues in the CDR3. CDR3 sequence: CASSQEGPGVITNEKLFF. For the CDR3, the DNA is TGCGCCAGCAGCCAAGAGGGGCCAGGGGTAATAACTAATGAAAAACTGTTTTTT.

The chain couples TRBV28 to TRBJ1-2; TRBD1 agrees at 7 bases. V dropped 2 bases and J dropped 7; count of bases not matched to a gene: 1. Germline assignment: CDR1 MDHEN and CDR2 SYDVKM. This CDR3 region has 12 residues. The CDR3 protein is CASSLRDSGYTF. The CDR3 DNA is TGTGCCAGCAGTTTAAGGGACAGTGGCTACACCTTC.

CDR3 loop: CSVEAGGSLDEQFF. The CDR3, as DNA: TGCAGCGTTGAAGCGGGCGGGAGTTTGGATGAGCAGTTCTTC. This chain uses TRBV29-1 with TRBJ2-1, with TRBD2 matching over 7 bases. Germline V gives CDR1 SQVTM, CDR2 ANQGSEA. The ends lost 1 base at V and 8 bases at J; junction bases unmatched: 8. The CDR3 extends over 14 amino acids.

CDR3 in amino acids: CAWTAARDRAGTEAFF. CDR3 DNA: TGTGCCTGGACCGCAGCACGGGACAGAGCGGGCACTGAAGCTTTCTTT. The chain is built from TRBV30 and TRBJ1-1, with 7 bases identical to TRBD1. The V and J ends lost 4 bases and 4 bases, in that order; junction bases with no gene match: 15. The CDR3 consists of 16 residues. The germline V gene has CDR1 GTSNPN and CDR2 SVGIG (reference sequence).

V and J are TRBV11-1 and TRBJ2-3, with 8 nucleotides matching TRBD1. CDR3 size: 17 residues. With V trimmed by 5 bases and J by 5 bases, 15 bases remained unmatched. Per germline, CDR1 SGHAT and CDR2 FQDESV (reference sequence). CDR3 protein: CASSQPPGRGRVDTQYF. In DNA form, the CDR3 reads TGTGCCAGCAGCCAACCCCCCGGCAGGGGGCGGGTAGATACGCAGTATTTT.

V and J are TRBV6-5 and TRBJ1-2, with 9 bases that match TRBD1. The CDR3 totals 16 residues. Germline CDR1 and CDR2: MNHEY and SVGAGI. With 1 base clipped from V and 6 bases from J, the junction kept 9 bases outside the gene matches. The CDR3 sequence is CASSYFPKGQGDGYTF. The DNA of the CDR3 is TGTGCCAGCAGTTACTTTCCTAAGGGACAGGGAGATGGCTACACCTTC.

The genes are TRBV5-4 and TRBJ2-1; 13 bases line up with TRBD2. The CDR3 is 16 amino acids. The V segment lost 0 bases and the J segment 7 bases; nucleotides outside the gene matches: 4. Germline V gives CDR1 SGHNT, CDR2 YYREEE (reference sequence). The CDR3 DNA reads as TGTGCCAGCAGCTTGGGACTAGCGGGGGGCCGGAATGAGCAGTTCTTC. Translating it yields CASSLGLAGGRNEQFF.